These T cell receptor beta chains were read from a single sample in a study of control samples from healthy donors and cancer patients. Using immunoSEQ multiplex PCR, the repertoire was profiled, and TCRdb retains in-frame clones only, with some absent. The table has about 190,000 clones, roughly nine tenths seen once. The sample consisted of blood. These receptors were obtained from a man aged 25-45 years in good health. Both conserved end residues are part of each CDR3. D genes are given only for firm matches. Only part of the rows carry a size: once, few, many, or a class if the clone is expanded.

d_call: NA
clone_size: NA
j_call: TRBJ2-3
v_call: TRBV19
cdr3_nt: TGTGCCAGTAGTGTCGCGGGGACCACAGATACGCAGTATTTT
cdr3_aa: CASSVAGTTDTQYF

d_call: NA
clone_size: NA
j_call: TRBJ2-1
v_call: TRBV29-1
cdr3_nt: TGCAGCGTTGGAGGCAGGCCCGACCTTAACAATGAGCAGTTCTTC
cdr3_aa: CSVGGRPDLNNEQFF

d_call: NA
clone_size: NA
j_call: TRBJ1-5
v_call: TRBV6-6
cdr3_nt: TGTGCCAGCAGTTACTCCGGGGGCCATCAGCCCCAGCATTTT
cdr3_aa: CASSYSGGHQPQHF

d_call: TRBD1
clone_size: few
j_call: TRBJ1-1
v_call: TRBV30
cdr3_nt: TGTGCCTGTCGTAGGACAGGGGTTACTGAAGCTTTCTTT
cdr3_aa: CACRRTGVTEAFF

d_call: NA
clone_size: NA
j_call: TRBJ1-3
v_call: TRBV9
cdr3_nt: TGTGCCAGCAGCGTAAATGACGCTGGAAACACCATATATTTT
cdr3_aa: CASSVNDAGNTIYF

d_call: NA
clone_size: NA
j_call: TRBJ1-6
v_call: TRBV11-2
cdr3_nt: TGTGCCAGCAGCTTAGAACGCGGTAATTCACCCCTCCACTTT
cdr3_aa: CASSLERGNSPLHF

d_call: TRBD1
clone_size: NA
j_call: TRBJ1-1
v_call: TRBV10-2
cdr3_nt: TGCGCCAGCAGTGAAAAACAGGGGAAGGTCACTGAAGCTTTCTTT
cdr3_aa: CASSEKQGKVTEAFF

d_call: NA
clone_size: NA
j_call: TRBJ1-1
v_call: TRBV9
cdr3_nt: TGTGCCAGCAGCGTTAACGGGCGGGAAGCTTTCTTT
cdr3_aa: CASSVNGREAFF

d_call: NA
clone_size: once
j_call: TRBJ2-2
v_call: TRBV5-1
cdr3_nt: TGCGCCAGCAGCTTGGGACCGGTCGGGGCGAACACCGGGGAGCTGTTTTTT
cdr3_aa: CASSLGPVGANTGELFF

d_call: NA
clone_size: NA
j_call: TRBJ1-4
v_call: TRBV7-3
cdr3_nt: TGTGCCAGCAGCTCAACACCGGGGGATAAACTGTTTTTT
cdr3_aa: CASSSTPGDKLFF

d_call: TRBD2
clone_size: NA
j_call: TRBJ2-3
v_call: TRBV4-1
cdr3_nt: TGCGCCAGCAGAGTGGGACTAGCGGGGGAACGGCTCACAGATACGCAGTATTTT
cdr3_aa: CASRVGLAGERLTDTQYF

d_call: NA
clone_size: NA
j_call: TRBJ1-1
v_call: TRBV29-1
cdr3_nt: TGCAGCGTTGAACCTAGGGGGGGGAACACTGAAGCTTTCTTT
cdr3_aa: CSVEPRGGNTEAFF

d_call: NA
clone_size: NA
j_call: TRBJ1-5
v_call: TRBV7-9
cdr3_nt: TGTGCCAGCATGTCAGGGGAACCCGGTCAGCCCCAGCATTTT
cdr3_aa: CASMSGEPGQPQHF

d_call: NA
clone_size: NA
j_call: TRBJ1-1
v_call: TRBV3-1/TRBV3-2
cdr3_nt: TGTGCCAGCAGCCAAGATCGGAACCGTATGAACACTGAAGCTTTCTTT
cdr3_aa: CASSQDRNRMNTEAFF

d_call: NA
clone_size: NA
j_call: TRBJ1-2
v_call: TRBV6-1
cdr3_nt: TGTGCCAGCAGTGAAGAAGAGGTTTATGGCTACACCTTC
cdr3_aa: CASSEEEVYGYTF

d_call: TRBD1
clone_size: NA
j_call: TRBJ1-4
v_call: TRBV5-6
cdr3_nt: TGTGCCAGCAGCTTGGCCCCGGACAGGGGGCGCGCAACTAATGAAAAACTGTTTTTT
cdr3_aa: CASSLAPDRGRATNEKLFF